The rows below give T cell receptor beta chains drawn from one sample of a study of CD8+ T cells in alopecia areata. Generated by immunoSEQ multiplex PCR, the TCRdb table keeps only in-frame clones and is missing some. The sample holds some 170,000 clones, about three fifths seen once. Sequencing was performed on CD4+ T cells sorted from blood, taken at roughly week 55, from a patient treated with tofacitinib. The receptors stem from a human donor with alopecia areata. Each CDR3 is given with its conserved first and last residue. D genes are given only for firm matches. Rows give clone size only sometimes, using once, few, many, or a class for an expanded clone.

J gene: TRBJ1-1; clone size: .; V gene: TRBV7-2; D gene: .; CDR3 protein: CASSSRFWGLNTEAFF; CDR3 DNA: TGTGCCAGCAGCTCCCGTTTTTGGGGATTGAACACTGAAGCTTTCTTT
J gene: TRBJ2-5; clone size: .; V gene: TRBV30; D gene: .; CDR3 protein: CAWSSTQETQYF; CDR3 DNA: TGTGCCTGGAGTTCGACACAAGAGACCCAGTACTTC
J gene: TRBJ1-1; clone size: .; V gene: TRBV29-1; D gene: .; CDR3 protein: CSGADRMNTEAFF; CDR3 DNA: TGCAGCGGGGCAGACAGAATGAACACTGAAGCTTTCTTT
J gene: TRBJ2-1; clone size: .; V gene: TRBV19; D gene: TRBD2; CDR3 protein: CASSIELARNEQFF; CDR3 DNA: TGTGCCAGTAGTATAGAACTAGCGAGAAATGAGCAGTTCTTC
J gene: TRBJ1-2; clone size: .; V gene: TRBV7-9; D gene: .; CDR3 protein: CASSRDGPYGYTF; CDR3 DNA: TGTGCCAGCAGTCGGGACGGGCCCTATGGCTACACCTTC
J gene: TRBJ1-1; clone size: .; V gene: TRBV27; D gene: .; CDR3 protein: CASSWGLNTEAFF; CDR3 DNA: TGTGCCAGCAGTTGGGGCTTGAACACTGAAGCTTTCTTT
J gene: TRBJ1-6; clone size: .; V gene: TRBV6-5; D gene: TRBD1; CDR3 protein: CASSKGDRGGSPLHF; CDR3 DNA: TGTGCCAGCAGCAAGGGGGACAGGGGAGGCTCACCCCTCCACTTT
J gene: TRBJ1-2; clone size: few; V gene: TRBV7-9; D gene: TRBD1; CDR3 protein: CASSQGTVYGYTF; CDR3 DNA: TGTGCCAGCAGCCAGGGGACAGTCTATGGCTACACCTTC
J gene: TRBJ1-1; clone size: .; V gene: TRBV7-8; D gene: .; CDR3 protein: CASSQGEITEAFF; CDR3 DNA: TGTGCCAGCAGCCAGGGAGAGATCACTGAAGCTTTCTTT
J gene: TRBJ1-5; clone size: .; V gene: TRBV5-7; D gene: .; CDR3 protein: CCGAGNNQPQHF; CDR3 DNA: TGTTGCGGAGCAGGCAACAATCAGCCCCAGCATTTT
J gene: TRBJ2-3; clone size: .; V gene: TRBV10-3; D gene: .; CDR3 protein: CAIGSVSTDTQYF; CDR3 DNA: TGTGCCATCGGGTCGGTTAGCACAGATACGCAGTATTTT
J gene: TRBJ1-1; clone size: .; V gene: TRBV5-1; D gene: .; CDR3 protein: CASSSDPHGEAFF; CDR3 DNA: TGCGCCAGCAGCTCCGACCCCCACGGTGAAGCTTTCTTT
J gene: TRBJ2-3; clone size: .; V gene: TRBV7-2; D gene: .; CDR3 protein: CARATTDTQYF; CDR3 DNA: TGTGCCAGAGCCACCACAGATACGCAGTATTTT
J gene: TRBJ1-1; clone size: .; V gene: TRBV29-1; D gene: .; CDR3 protein: CSVDKLSGTEAFF; CDR3 DNA: TGCAGCGTTGACAAGCTAAGTGGCACTGAAGCTTTCTTT
J gene: TRBJ1-2; clone size: .; V gene: TRBV5-1; D gene: .; CDR3 protein: CASSLDGAAQNYGYTF; CDR3 DNA: TGCGCCAGCAGCTTGGACGGGGCCGCACAGAACTATGGCTACACCTTC
J gene: TRBJ2-7; clone size: .; V gene: TRBV29-1; D gene: .; CDR3 protein: CSVVGDPDLEQYF; CDR3 DNA: TGCAGCGTTGTAGGAGACCCCGACTTGGAGCAGTACTTC
J gene: TRBJ1-6; clone size: .; V gene: TRBV9; D gene: .; CDR3 protein: CASSVAGDNSPLHF; CDR3 DNA: TGTGCCAGCAGCGTAGCAGGGGATAATTCACCCCTCCACTTT
J gene: TRBJ2-2; clone size: .; V gene: TRBV4-2; D gene: .; CDR3 protein: CASSQETPQGTTRTGELFF; CDR3 DNA: TGTGCCAGCAGCCAAGAGACACCCCAGGGGACCACGAGGACCGGGGAGCTGTTTTTT
J gene: TRBJ2-3; clone size: .; V gene: TRBV7-9; D gene: .; CDR3 protein: CASRYRLTDTQYF; CDR3 DNA: TGTGCCAGCAGATACAGACTCACAGATACGCAGTATTTT
J gene: TRBJ1-2; clone size: .; V gene: TRBV4-2; D gene: TRBD1; CDR3 protein: CASSPETGLGYTF; CDR3 DNA: TGTGCCAGCAGCCCAGAGACAGGGCTGGGCTACACCTTC
J gene: TRBJ2-5; clone size: few; V gene: TRBV11-2; D gene: .; CDR3 protein: CASSLEAAGTQYF; CDR3 DNA: TGTGCCAGCAGCTTAGAAGCTGCGGGGACCCAGTACTTC
J gene: TRBJ2-5; clone size: .; V gene: TRBV5-1; D gene: .; CDR3 protein: CASSLAGAIETQYF; CDR3 DNA: TGCGCCAGCAGCTTGGCCGGTGCGATTGAGACCCAGTACTTC
J gene: TRBJ2-5; clone size: .; V gene: TRBV11-3; D gene: TRBD1; CDR3 protein: CASSRGPETQYF; CDR3 DNA: TGTGCCAGCAGCAGGGGGCCAGAGACCCAGTACTTC
J gene: TRBJ2-7; clone size: few; V gene: TRBV7-8; D gene: .; CDR3 protein: CASSLTDGEGEQYF; CDR3 DNA: TGTGCCAGCAGCTTAACCGACGGGGAAGGGGAGCAGTACTTC
J gene: TRBJ1-5; clone size: few; V gene: TRBV10-3; D gene: .; CDR3 protein: CAISAGIDNQPQHF; CDR3 DNA: TGTGCCATCAGTGCGGGAATAGATAATCAGCCCCAGCATTTT
J gene: TRBJ2-5; clone size: once; V gene: TRBV2; D gene: .; CDR3 protein: CASSLGGEETQYF; CDR3 DNA: TGTGCCAGCAGTCTGGGGGGAGAGGAGACCCAGTACTTC
J gene: TRBJ2-3; clone size: .; V gene: TRBV5-1; D gene: TRBD1; CDR3 protein: CASSIRQGPDTQYF; CDR3 DNA: TGCGCCAGCAGCATCCGACAGGGGCCAGATACGCAGTATTTT
J gene: TRBJ2-6; clone size: few; V gene: TRBV14; D gene: TRBD1; CDR3 protein: CASSPTGTGANVLTF; CDR3 DNA: TGTGCCAGCAGCCCGACAGGGACTGGGGCCAACGTCCTGACTTTC
J gene: TRBJ2-1; clone size: .; V gene: TRBV5-6; D gene: .; CDR3 protein: CASSPIVGWIDNEQFF; CDR3 DNA: TGTGCCAGCAGCCCAATAGTCGGGTGGATTGACAATGAGCAGTTCTTC
J gene: TRBJ2-7; clone size: .; V gene: TRBV2; D gene: .; CDR3 protein: CASRKTVDYEQYF; CDR3 DNA: TGTGCCAGCAGGAAGACAGTCGACTACGAGCAGTACTTC
J gene: TRBJ1-6; clone size: .; V gene: TRBV19; D gene: TRBD1; CDR3 protein: CASRWDRGNSPLHF; CDR3 DNA: TGTGCCAGTAGATGGGACAGGGGGAATTCACCCCTCCACTTT
J gene: TRBJ2-4; clone size: few; V gene: TRBV13; D gene: .; CDR3 protein: CASSQRNIQYF; CDR3 DNA: TGTGCCAGCAGCCAACGAAACATTCAGTACTTC
J gene: TRBJ1-5; clone size: many; V gene: TRBV27; D gene: .; CDR3 protein: CASRHRESNQPQHF; CDR3 DNA: TGTGCCAGCAGACACAGGGAAAGCAATCAGCCCCAGCATTTT
J gene: TRBJ1-4; clone size: .; V gene: TRBV15; D gene: TRBD1; CDR3 protein: CATSRDGPRTGEKLFF; CDR3 DNA: TGTGCCACCAGCAGAGATGGCCCACGGACAGGAGAAAAACTGTTTTTT
J gene: TRBJ2-7; clone size: .; V gene: TRBV4-1; D gene: .; CDR3 protein: CASSQVILGEQYF; CDR3 DNA: TGCGCCAGCAGCCAGGTAATACTAGGGGAGCAGTACTTC
J gene: TRBJ2-1; clone size: once; V gene: TRBV27; D gene: .; CDR3 protein: CASSFLLGASYNEQFF; CDR3 DNA: TGTGCCAGCAGTTTCTTACTTGGGGCCTCCTACAATGAGCAGTTCTTC
J gene: TRBJ2-5; clone size: few; V gene: TRBV15; D gene: .; CDR3 protein: CATSGLTETQYF; CDR3 DNA: TGTGCCACCAGTGGGTTGACAGAGACCCAGTACTTC
J gene: TRBJ2-4; clone size: few; V gene: TRBV4-2; D gene: .; CDR3 protein: CASSQLQGLAKNIQYF; CDR3 DNA: TGTGCCAGCAGCCAACTACAGGGACTAGCCAAAAACATTCAGTACTTC
J gene: TRBJ1-1; clone size: .; V gene: TRBV30; D gene: .; CDR3 protein: CAWSVGGRSTEAFF; CDR3 DNA: TGTGCCTGGAGTGTGGGGGGGCGTAGCACTGAAGCTTTCTTT
J gene: TRBJ2-7; clone size: .; V gene: TRBV4-1; D gene: TRBD2; CDR3 protein: CASSQDRPSGGFYEQYF; CDR3 DNA: TGCGCCAGCAGCCAAGATCGACCTAGCGGGGGATTCTACGAGCAGTACTTC
J gene: TRBJ2-7; clone size: .; V gene: TRBV4-1; D gene: TRBD1; CDR3 protein: CASSQGRQGVPYEQYF; CDR3 DNA: TGCGCCAGCAGCCAAGGTCGGCAGGGGGTCCCCTACGAGCAGTACTTC
J gene: TRBJ1-2; clone size: few; V gene: TRBV6-5; D gene: .; CDR3 protein: CASSPPGGYGYTF; CDR3 DNA: TGTGCCAGCAGTCCACCTGGGGGGTATGGCTACACCTTC
J gene: TRBJ1-1; clone size: .; V gene: TRBV14; D gene: .; CDR3 protein: CASSQRAQRGPEAFF; CDR3 DNA: TGTGCCAGCAGCCAAAGGGCCCAGCGGGGACCAGAAGCTTTCTTT
J gene: TRBJ2-4; clone size: few; V gene: TRBV5-6; D gene: .; CDR3 protein: CASSLLSGLAKNIQYF; CDR3 DNA: TGTGCCAGCAGCTTGCTCAGCGGGTTAGCCAAAAACATTCAGTACTTC
J gene: TRBJ2-2; clone size: .; V gene: TRBV12-5; D gene: .; CDR3 protein: CASGLVLSGDTGELFF; CDR3 DNA: TGTGCTAGTGGTTTGGTATTGTCAGGGGACACCGGGGAGCTGTTTTTT
J gene: TRBJ1-1; clone size: .; V gene: TRBV30; D gene: .; CDR3 protein: CAWSVPGRRAFF; CDR3 DNA: TGTGCCTGGAGTGTACCGGGGCGACGGGCTTTCTTT
J gene: TRBJ2-2; clone size: .; V gene: TRBV18; D gene: .; CDR3 protein: CASSPQYANTGELFF; CDR3 DNA: TGTGCCAGCTCACCACAATACGCGAACACCGGGGAGCTGTTTTTT
J gene: TRBJ1-2; clone size: once; V gene: TRBV5-6; D gene: .; CDR3 protein: CASSPDGAGYTF; CDR3 DNA: TGTGCCAGCAGCCCGGATGGAGCTGGCTACACCTTC
J gene: TRBJ2-1; clone size: .; V gene: TRBV30; D gene: TRBD2; CDR3 protein: CAWRILAGGSNEQFF; CDR3 DNA: TGTGCCTGGAGAATCCTAGCGGGGGGCTCCAATGAGCAGTTCTTC
J gene: TRBJ2-1; clone size: .; V gene: TRBV29-1; D gene: .; CDR3 protein: CSAPASSSYNEQFF; CDR3 DNA: TGCAGCGCCCCCGCTTCCAGCTCCTACAATGAGCAGTTCTTC
J gene: TRBJ1-2; clone size: .; V gene: TRBV30; D gene: .; CDR3 protein: CAWSLAGRTLSYTF; CDR3 DNA: TGTGCCTGGAGTCTAGCGGGAAGGACATTGAGCTACACCTTC
J gene: TRBJ2-7; clone size: .; V gene: TRBV2; D gene: .; CDR3 protein: CASSGVKGPYEQYF; CDR3 DNA: TGTGCCAGCAGTGGGGTCAAGGGCCCCTACGAGCAGTACTTC
J gene: TRBJ2-3; clone size: .; V gene: TRBV9; D gene: .; CDR3 protein: CASSPFTDTQYF; CDR3 DNA: TGTGCCAGCAGCCCCTTCACAGATACGCAGTATTTT
J gene: TRBJ2-7; clone size: .; V gene: TRBV10-3; D gene: .; CDR3 protein: CAISKGGGQYF; CDR3 DNA: TGTGCCATCAGTAAGGGTGGCGGGCAGTACTTC